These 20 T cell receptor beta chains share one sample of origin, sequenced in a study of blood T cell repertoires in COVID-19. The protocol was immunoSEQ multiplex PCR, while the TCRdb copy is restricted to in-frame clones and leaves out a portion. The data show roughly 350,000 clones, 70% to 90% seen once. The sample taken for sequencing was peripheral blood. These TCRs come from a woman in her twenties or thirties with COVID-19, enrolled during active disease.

This CDR3 reads CAIRSSGTVDNEQFF. CDR3 DNA sequence: TGTGCCATCAGGAGCTCCGGGACAGTCGACAATGAGCAGTTCTTC. V gene TRBV10-3 combines with J gene TRBJ2-1; 7 bases match TRBD1. There are 15 residues in the CDR3. Germline CDR1 and CDR2: ENHRY and SYGVKD. Trimming removed 6 bases from V and 5 bases from J; junction bases left unmatched: 10.

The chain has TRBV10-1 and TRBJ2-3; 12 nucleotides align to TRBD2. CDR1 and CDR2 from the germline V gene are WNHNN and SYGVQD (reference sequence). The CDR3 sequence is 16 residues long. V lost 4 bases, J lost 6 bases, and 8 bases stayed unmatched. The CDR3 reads CASSGGTSGSDDTQYF. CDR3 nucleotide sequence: TGCGCCAGCAGTGGCGGGACTAGCGGGTCAGACGATACGCAGTATTTT.

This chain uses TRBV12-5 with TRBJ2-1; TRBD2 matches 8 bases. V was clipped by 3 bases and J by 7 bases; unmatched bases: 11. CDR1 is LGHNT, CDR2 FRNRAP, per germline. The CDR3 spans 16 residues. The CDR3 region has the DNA TGTGCTAGTGGTTTATACCTAGCGGGTCTAGGGAATGAGCAGTTCTTC. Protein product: CASGLYLAGLGNEQFF. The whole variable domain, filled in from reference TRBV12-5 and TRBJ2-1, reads DARVTQTPRHKVTEMGQEVTMRCQPILGHNTVFWYRQTMMQGLELLAYFRNRAPLDDSGMPKDRFSAEMPDATLATLKIQPSEPRDSAVYFCASGLYLAGLGNEQFFGPGTRLTVL.

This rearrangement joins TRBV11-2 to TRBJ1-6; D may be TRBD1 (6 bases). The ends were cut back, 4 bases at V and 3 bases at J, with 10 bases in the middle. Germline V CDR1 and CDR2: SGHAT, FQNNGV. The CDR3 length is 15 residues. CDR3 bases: TGTGCCAGCAGCTCCAGGGGTGACTATAATTCACCCCTCCACTTT. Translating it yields CASSSRGDYNSPLHF.

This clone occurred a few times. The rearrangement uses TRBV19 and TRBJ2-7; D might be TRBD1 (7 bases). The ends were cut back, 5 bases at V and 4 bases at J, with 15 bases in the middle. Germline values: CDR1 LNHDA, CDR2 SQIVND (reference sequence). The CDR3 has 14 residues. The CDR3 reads CASSPRGTVYEQYF. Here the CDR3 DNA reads TGTGCCAGTAGTCCGCGCGGGACAGTTTACGAGCAGTACTTC.

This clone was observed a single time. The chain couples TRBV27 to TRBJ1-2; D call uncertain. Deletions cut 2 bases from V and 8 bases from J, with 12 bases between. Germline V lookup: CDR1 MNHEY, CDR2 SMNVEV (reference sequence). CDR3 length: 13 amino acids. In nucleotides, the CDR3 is TGTGCCAGCAGTTTAAAGCCGAGAATGGGCTACACCTTC. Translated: CASSLKPRMGYTF.

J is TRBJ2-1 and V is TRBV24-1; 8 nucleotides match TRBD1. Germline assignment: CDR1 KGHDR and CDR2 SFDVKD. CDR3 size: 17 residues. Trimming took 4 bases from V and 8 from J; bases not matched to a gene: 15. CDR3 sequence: CATSDPGTGKDKDEQFF. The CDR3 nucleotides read TGTGCCACCAGTGACCCCGGGACAGGTAAGGATAAGGATGAGCAGTTCTTC.

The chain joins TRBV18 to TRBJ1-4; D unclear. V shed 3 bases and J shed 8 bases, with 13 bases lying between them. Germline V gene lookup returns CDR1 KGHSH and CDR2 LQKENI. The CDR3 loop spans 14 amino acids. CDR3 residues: CASSPNQLGEKLFF. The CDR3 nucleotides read TGTGCCAGCTCACCGAATCAACTAGGGGAAAAACTGTTTTTT.

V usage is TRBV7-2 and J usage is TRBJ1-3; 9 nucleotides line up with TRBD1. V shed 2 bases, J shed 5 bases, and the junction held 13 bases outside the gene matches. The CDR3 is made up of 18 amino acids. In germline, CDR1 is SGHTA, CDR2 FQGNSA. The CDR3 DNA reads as TGTGCCAGCAGCTTAAGGGAGAGGGCGACAGGGGGTAGAAACACCATATATTTT. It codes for CASSLRERATGGRNTIYF.

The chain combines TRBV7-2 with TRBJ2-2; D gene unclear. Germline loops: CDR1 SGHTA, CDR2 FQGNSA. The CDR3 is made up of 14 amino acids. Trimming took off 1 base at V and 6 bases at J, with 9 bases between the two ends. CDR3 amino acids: CASSLGQIPGELFF. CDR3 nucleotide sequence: TGTGCCAGCAGCTTAGGGCAGATTCCCGGGGAGCTGTTTTTT.

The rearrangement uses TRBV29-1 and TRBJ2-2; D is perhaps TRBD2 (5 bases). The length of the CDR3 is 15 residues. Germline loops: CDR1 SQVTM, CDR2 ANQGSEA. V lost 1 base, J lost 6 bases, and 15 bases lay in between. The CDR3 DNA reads TGCAGCGTTGAAGCCGTCGGCCTCGGGGCCGGGGAGCTGTTTTTT. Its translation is CSVEAVGLGAGELFF.

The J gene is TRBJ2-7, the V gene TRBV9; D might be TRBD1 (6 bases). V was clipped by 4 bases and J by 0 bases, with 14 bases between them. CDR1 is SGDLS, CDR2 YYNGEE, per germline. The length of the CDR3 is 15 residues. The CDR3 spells CASSKGWGPSYEQYF. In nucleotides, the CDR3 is TGTGCCAGCAGCAAAGGCTGGGGGCCCTCCTACGAGCAGTACTTC.

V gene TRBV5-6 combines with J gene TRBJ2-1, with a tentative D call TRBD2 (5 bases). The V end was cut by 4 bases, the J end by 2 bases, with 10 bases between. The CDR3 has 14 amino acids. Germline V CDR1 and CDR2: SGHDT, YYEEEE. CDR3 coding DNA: TGTGCCAGCAGCCTGGCGGGTACCTACAATGAGCAGTTCTTC. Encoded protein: CASSLAGTYNEQFF.

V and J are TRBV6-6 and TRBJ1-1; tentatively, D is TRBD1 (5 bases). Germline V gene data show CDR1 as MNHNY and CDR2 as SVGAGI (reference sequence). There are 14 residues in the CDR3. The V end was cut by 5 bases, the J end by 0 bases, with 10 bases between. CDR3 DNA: TGTGCCAGCAGTACCGGGGGAGTGAACACTGAAGCTTTCTTT. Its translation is CASSTGGVNTEAFF.

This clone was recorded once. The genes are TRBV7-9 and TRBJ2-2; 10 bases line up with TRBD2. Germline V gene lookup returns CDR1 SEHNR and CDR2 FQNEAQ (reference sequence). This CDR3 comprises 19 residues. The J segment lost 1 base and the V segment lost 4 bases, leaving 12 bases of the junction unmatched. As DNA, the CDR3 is TGTGCCAGCAGCTCCAACGCGGGGACTAGCGAGAAGAACACCGGGGAGCTGTTTTTT. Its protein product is CASSSNAGTSEKNTGELFF.

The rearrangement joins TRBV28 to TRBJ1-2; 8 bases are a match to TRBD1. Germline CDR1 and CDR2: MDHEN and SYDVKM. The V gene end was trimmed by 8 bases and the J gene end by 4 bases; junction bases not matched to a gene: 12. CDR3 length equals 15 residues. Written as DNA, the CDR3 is TGTGCCAGCGGCTACAGGGGGACTACCTTCTATGGCTACACCTTC. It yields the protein CASGYRGTTFYGYTF.

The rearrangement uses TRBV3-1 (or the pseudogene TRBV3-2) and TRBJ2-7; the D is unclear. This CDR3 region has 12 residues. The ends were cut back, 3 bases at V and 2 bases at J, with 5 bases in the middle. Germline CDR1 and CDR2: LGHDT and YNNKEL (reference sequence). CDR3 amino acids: CASSHSAYEQYF. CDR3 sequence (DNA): TGTGCCAGCAGCCACTCGGCCTACGAGCAGTACTTC.

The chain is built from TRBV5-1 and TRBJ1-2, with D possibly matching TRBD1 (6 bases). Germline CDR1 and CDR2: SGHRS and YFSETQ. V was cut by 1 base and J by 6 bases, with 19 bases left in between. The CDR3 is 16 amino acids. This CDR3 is CASSLSLLTGSDGYTF. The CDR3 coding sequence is TGCGCCAGCAGCTTGAGCCTATTAACAGGGAGCGATGGCTACACCTTC.

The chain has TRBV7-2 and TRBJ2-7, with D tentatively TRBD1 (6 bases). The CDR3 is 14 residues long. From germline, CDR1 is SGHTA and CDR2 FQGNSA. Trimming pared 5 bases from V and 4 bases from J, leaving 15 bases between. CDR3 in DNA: TGTGCCAGCAGCCCCACCGGGACATCATACGAGCAGTACTTC. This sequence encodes CASSPTGTSYEQYF.

The CDR3 DNA sequence: TGTGCCATTACCGGGAGGAACACCGGGGAGCTGTTTTTT. Its protein product is CAITGRNTGELFF. This chain links TRBV28 with TRBJ2-2; possibly TRBD2 for D (6 bases). V was shortened by 10 bases and J by 1 base, with 10 bases between the two germline ends. The CDR3 covers 13 residues. Germline lookup yields CDR1 MDHEN and CDR2 SYDVKM.